The T cell receptor beta chain described here comes from a study of neurological immune-mediated disorders. The making of cDNA relied on 5'RACE with 10-nucleotide random UMIs. TCRdb independently ran MiXCR on the 5' RACE reads; one entry per CDR3 protein. This table holds 77,000 or so distinct CDR3 sequences, roughly 9.5% found once. The unsorted libraries originated from 2 million PBMCs that had been stored at -80 C. The sample holds many counts of this clonotype. The CDR3 has 11 residues. The V end was cut by 4 bases, the J end by 7 bases, with 9 bases between. CDR1 is SQVTM, CDR2 ANQGSEA, per germline.

This receptor was obtained from a man in his fifties in good health. Sequences were obtained from PBMCs. The rearrangement links TRBV29-1 to TRBJ2-3; a weak D match, TRBD2 (6 bases). The CDR3 bases are TGCAGCGTTGGGGGGGTTAATACGCAGTATTTT. Encoded protein: CSVGGVNTQYF.